This is a list of T cell receptor beta chains from one sample in a study of cytomegalovirus exposure and HLA in healthy donors. Assay used: immunoSEQ multiplex PCR; TCRdb lists only in-frame clones, some missing. The repertoire has some 71,000 clones, around two thirds of them found once; the top ten carry more than 9.5%. Sequencing was performed on PBMCs. Every receptor here comes from a woman between 45 and 60 years old in good health and CMV-seropositive. Each CDR3 is given with its conserved first and last residue. D genes are given only for firm matches. Only part of the rows carry a size: once, few, many, or a class if the clone is expanded.

D gene: .; clone size: .; J gene: TRBJ1-2; V gene: TRBV2; CDR3 protein: CASRPASTAYGYTF
D gene: .; clone size: .; J gene: TRBJ2-3; V gene: TRBV6-6; CDR3 protein: CASSLTRTVSTDTQYF
D gene: TRBD2; clone size: .; J gene: TRBJ2-2; V gene: TRBV9; CDR3 protein: CASSHASGANTGELFF
D gene: .; clone size: few; J gene: TRBJ1-2; V gene: TRBV6-5; CDR3 protein: CASSDFQDNYYGYTF
D gene: TRBD1; clone size: .; J gene: TRBJ2-5; V gene: TRBV11-2; CDR3 protein: CASSFPMGTGGETQYF
D gene: TRBD1; clone size: .; J gene: TRBJ2-7; V gene: TRBV6-1; CDR3 protein: CASSRDRGSYEQYF
D gene: .; clone size: .; J gene: TRBJ1-6; V gene: TRBV7-2; CDR3 protein: CASSFTYTAFGALHF
D gene: TRBD2; clone size: .; J gene: TRBJ2-1; V gene: TRBV7-9; CDR3 protein: CASSSTSVAYNEQFF
D gene: .; clone size: .; J gene: TRBJ1-1; V gene: TRBV6-5; CDR3 protein: CASSYDRKGEAFF
D gene: TRBD1; clone size: .; J gene: TRBJ1-4; V gene: TRBV6-5; CDR3 protein: CASSYSRTGREKLFF
D gene: .; clone size: .; J gene: TRBJ2-3; V gene: TRBV27; CDR3 protein: CASRRHDFQSTDTQYF
D gene: TRBD1; clone size: once; J gene: TRBJ2-3; V gene: TRBV5-1; CDR3 protein: CASRTGTAITTSTDTQYF
D gene: .; clone size: .; J gene: TRBJ1-5; V gene: TRBV10-3; CDR3 protein: CAISEGQWQPQHF
D gene: TRBD1; clone size: .; J gene: TRBJ1-2; V gene: TRBV14; CDR3 protein: CASSLTGAASIFYGYTF
D gene: TRBD1; clone size: .; J gene: TRBJ2-7; V gene: TRBV5-1; CDR3 protein: CASSLASGQYEQYF
D gene: .; clone size: .; J gene: TRBJ1-4; V gene: TRBV27; CDR3 protein: CASSFVWAGTNEKLFF
D gene: TRBD1; clone size: .; J gene: TRBJ1-1; V gene: TRBV7-2; CDR3 protein: CASSLVGGQMNTEAFF
D gene: .; clone size: .; J gene: TRBJ1-6; V gene: TRBV11-3; CDR3 protein: CASSLSGSPLHF
D gene: TRBD2; clone size: .; J gene: TRBJ2-2; V gene: TRBV9; CDR3 protein: CASSVGGGSITGELFF
D gene: TRBD1; clone size: .; J gene: TRBJ1-4; V gene: TRBV5-1; CDR3 protein: CASSKNPGGLTPATNEKLFF
D gene: TRBD1; clone size: .; J gene: TRBJ1-3; V gene: TRBV7-6; CDR3 protein: CASSSRDRLTSGNTIYF
D gene: .; clone size: .; J gene: TRBJ2-5; V gene: TRBV7-9; CDR3 protein: CASSLMRELETQYF
D gene: .; clone size: .; J gene: TRBJ1-4; V gene: TRBV7-2; CDR3 protein: CASSFGGAGTTNEKLFF
D gene: TRBD1; clone size: .; J gene: TRBJ1-1; V gene: TRBV6-5; CDR3 protein: CASSRERGGGKAFF
D gene: .; clone size: .; J gene: TRBJ1-1; V gene: TRBV9; CDR3 protein: CASSAQGMNTEAFF
D gene: .; clone size: few; J gene: TRBJ1-4; V gene: TRBV19; CDR3 protein: CATGGRIEKLFF